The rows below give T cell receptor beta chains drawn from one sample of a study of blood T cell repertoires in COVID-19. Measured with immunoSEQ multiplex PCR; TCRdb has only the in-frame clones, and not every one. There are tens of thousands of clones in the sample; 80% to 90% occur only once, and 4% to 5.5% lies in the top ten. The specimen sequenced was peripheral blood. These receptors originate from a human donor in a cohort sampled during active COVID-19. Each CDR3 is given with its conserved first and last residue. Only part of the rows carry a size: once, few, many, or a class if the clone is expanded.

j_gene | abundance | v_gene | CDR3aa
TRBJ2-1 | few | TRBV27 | CASSFSGTGIRTHNEQFF
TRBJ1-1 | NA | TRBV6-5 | CASTQGMGNTEAFF
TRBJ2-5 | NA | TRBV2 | CASSEQRDGRETQYF
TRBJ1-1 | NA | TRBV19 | CASRQQGINTEAFF
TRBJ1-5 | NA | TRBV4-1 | CASSQDVTGINQPQHF
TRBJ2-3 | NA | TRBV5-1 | CASSLAGGTDTQYF
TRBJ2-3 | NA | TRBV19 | CASSIRVASGRGVLGSPHTDTQYF
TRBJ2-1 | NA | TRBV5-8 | CASSWGQGQHNEQFF
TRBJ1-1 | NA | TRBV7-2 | CASSLARGFEAFF
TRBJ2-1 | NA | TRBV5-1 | CASSLAGGANEQFF
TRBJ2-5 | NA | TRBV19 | CASSINGGPAETQYF
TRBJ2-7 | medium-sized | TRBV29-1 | CSVEVSDSYEQYF
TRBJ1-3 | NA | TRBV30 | CAWSVPRGDTGNTIYF
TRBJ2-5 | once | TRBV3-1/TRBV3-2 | CASSPSAGGRETQYF
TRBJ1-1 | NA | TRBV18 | CASSGTAITEAFF
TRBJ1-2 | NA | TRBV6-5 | CASRPGQGGYTF
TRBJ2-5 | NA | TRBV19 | CASSIAAGGPQETQYF
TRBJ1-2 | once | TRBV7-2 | CASSLGVGQGNYGYTF
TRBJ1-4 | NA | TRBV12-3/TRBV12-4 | CASSSTTGLLFF
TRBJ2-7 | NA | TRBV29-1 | CSVEGGTGGYEQYF
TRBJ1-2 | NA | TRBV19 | CASRQVTNYGYTF
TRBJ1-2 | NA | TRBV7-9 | CASSLQGYGYTF
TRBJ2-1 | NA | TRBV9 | CASSVIAGPYNEQFF
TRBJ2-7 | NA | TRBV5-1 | CASSLTQNEQYF
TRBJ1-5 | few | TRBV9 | CASSVSQEYQPQHF
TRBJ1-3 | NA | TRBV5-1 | CASSRGDGGSGNTIYF
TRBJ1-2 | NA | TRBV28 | CASRTPGGADYGYTF
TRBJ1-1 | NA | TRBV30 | CAWSAGQGLSAFF
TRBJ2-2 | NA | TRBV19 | CASSDLAGVRTGELFF
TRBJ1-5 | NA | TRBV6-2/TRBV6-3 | CASSYSDRALQPQHF
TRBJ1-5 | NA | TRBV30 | CAWSVPPGSKNQPQHF
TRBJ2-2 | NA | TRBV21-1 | CASRVGGRTGELFF
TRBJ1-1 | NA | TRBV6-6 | CASSSTGLTEAFF
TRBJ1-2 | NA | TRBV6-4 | CASSDYATRGYTF
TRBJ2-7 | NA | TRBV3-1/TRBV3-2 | CASSQGGPGLAFF
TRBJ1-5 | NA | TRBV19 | CATAPRTDHSNQPQHF
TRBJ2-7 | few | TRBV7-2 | CASSLGLNYEQYF
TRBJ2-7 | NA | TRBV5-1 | CASSSDPGQGVYEQYF
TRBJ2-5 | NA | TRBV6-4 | CASSEVADSETQYF
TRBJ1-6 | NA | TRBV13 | CASSSYWNSPLHF
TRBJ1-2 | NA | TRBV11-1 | CASSLGQPYGYTF
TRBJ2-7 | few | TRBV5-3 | CARSPLGGSSYEQYF
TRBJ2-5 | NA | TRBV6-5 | CASSYSSQAVRAQYF
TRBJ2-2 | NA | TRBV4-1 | CASSQGHGSSTRELFF
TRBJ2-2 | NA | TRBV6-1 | CASSEQQGGTGELFF
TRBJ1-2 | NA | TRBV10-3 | CAISEPNYRQGADYTF
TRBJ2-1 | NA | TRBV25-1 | CASIAGGAPNNEQFF
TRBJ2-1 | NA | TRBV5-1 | CASSLGHGGVNEQFF